These 4 T cell receptor beta chains were all obtained from the same sample, sequenced in a study of early T cells in non-severe SARS-CoV-2 infection. MiXCR, run by TCRdb on the 5' RACE reads, gives a single entry per CDR3 protein. The sample has about 69,000 distinct CDR3 sequences; about 12% are singletons. The sequenced sample consisted of whole blood. These receptors originate from an adult who was a healthcare worker with PCR-confirmed SARS-CoV-2 infection or an uninfected control (not recorded which).

This clonotype showed up many times. DNA for the CDR3: TGTGCCAGCAGCTTGGTGGGGACAGGGGGGGCCAATGAGCAGTTCTTC. Its protein is CASSLVGTGGANEQFF. The chain couples TRBV5-7 to TRBJ2-1, with 11 bases lining up with TRBD1. TRBV5-7 is an ORF; its function is uncertain. V was pared by 0 bases and J by 6 bases, with 5 bases of the junction left unmatched. This CDR3 spans 16 amino acids.

In this sample, this clonotype turned up many times. The chain links TRBV7-4 to TRBJ2-7; tentative D call: TRBD2 (5 bases). This CDR3 spans 17 amino acids. V lost 3 bases to trimming and J lost 2 bases, with 20 bases between them. Germline CDR1 and CDR2: SGHVT and SQSDAQ. The CDR3 spells CASSFRSSGMWPYEQYF. As DNA, the CDR3 is TGTGCCAGCAGCTTCCGTAGTTCGGGAATGTGGCCCTACGAGCAGTACTTC.

This sequence joins TRBV5-1 and TRBJ2-6, with D possibly matching TRBD1 (6 bases). V was shortened by 2 bases and J by 0 bases, with 18 bases between the two germline ends. Germline lookup yields CDR1 SGHRS and CDR2 YFSETQ. The CDR3 extends over 19 amino acids. The CDR3 DNA follows: TGCGCCAGCAGCTTTCAGACCCGGACAGCAGGCTCTGGGGCCAACGTCCTGACTTTC. It yields the protein CASSFQTRTAGSGANVLTF.

Many counts were recorded for this clonotype. The J gene is TRBJ2-1, the V gene TRBV29-1; TRBD2 aligns across 10 bases. Germline V gives CDR1 SQVTM, CDR2 ANQGSEA. The ends lost 5 bases at V and 7 bases at J; junction bases unmatched: 5. The CDR3 totals 13 residues. CDR3 residues: CSVRKLAGNEQFF. CDR3 coding DNA: TGCAGCGTTAGGAAACTAGCGGGGAATGAGCAGTTCTTC.